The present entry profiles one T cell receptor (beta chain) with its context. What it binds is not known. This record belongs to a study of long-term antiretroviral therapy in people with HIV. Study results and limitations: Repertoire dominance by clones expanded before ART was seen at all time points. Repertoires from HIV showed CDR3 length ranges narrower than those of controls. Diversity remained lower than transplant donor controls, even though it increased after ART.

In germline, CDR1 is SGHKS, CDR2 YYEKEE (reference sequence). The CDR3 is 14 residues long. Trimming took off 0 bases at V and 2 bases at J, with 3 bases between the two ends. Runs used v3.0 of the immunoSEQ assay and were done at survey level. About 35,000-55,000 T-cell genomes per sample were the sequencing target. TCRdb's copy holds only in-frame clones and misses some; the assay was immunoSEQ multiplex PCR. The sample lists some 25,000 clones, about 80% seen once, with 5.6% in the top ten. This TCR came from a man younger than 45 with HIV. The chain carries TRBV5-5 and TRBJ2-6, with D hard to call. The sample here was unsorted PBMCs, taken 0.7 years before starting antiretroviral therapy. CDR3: CASSLDPGANVLTF. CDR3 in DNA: TGTGCCAGCAGCTTGGACCCTGGGGCCAACGTCCTGACTTTC. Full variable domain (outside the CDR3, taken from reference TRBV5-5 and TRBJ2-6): DAGVTQSPTHLIKTRGQQVTLRCSPISGHKSVSWYQQVLGQGPQFIFQYYEKEERGRGNFPDRFSARQFPNYSSELNVNALLLGDSALYLCASSLDPGANVLTFGAGSRLTVL.